This T cell receptor beta chain is from a study of T cell responses to AZD1222 COVID-19 vaccine. Overall study findings and caveats: The repertoires were collected only after the peak T cell response. The donor cohort was predominantly white British with a female majority, and clonal diversity may have been underestimated. It was only a handful of AZD1222 recipients who were seropositive at baseline. Reports indicate that nearly half of spike-specific TCRs are directed at unmutated variant regions.

This CDR3 spans 15 amino acids. Germline-derived CDR1 and CDR2 are SGHKS and YYEKEE (reference sequence). V was trimmed by 4 bases and J by 6 bases, leaving 19 bases between them. On this clone: What it binds is unknown.

Generated by immunoSEQ multiplex PCR, the TCRdb table keeps only in-frame clones and is missing some. The repertoire holds approximately 90,000 clones, 85% to 90% seen once, with about 3.7% in the top ten. Sequencing was performed on peripheral blood, taken on day 0 of AZD1222 vaccination. The chain is built from TRBV5-5 and TRBJ1-1; no reliable D call. This TCR came from an adult in good health. The CDR3 nucleotides read TGTGCCAGCAGCGGCGGAACAGCCCCGGCCGCTGAAGCTTTCTTT. Translated: CASSGGTAPAAEAFF.